A single sample is the source of the 23 T cell receptor beta chains below, sequenced in a study of Graves' ophthalmopathy and Graves' hyperthyroidism. The authors amplified TCR beta CDR3 regions, and they did so from RNA transcripts for repertoire sequencing. Investigators did first-round RT-PCR with HTBI primers, then second-round multiplex PCR. TCRdb independently ran MiXCR on the multiplex PCR reads; one entry per CDR3 protein. The sample consists of hundreds of thousands of distinct CDR3 sequences, about two fifths of them appearing once. The sample consisted of peripheral blood. Receptor source: an adult man with Graves' ophthalmopathy.

Points on this clonotype: A junction end diverges from the germline sequence, so it may reflect a read error. The V call is TRBV2, the J call TRBJ2-5, with a weak D call TRBD1 (6 bases). The CDR3 contains 13 residues. Per germline, CDR1 SNHLY and CDR2 FYNNEI. CDR3 DNA: TGTGCCATCAGTGAGACCCGGGACAAGACCCAGTACTTC. Protein: CAISETRDKTQYF. Looking up the rest from reference TRBV2 and TRBJ2-5 gives the full variable domain: EPEVTQTPSHQVTQMGQEVILRCVPISNHLYFYWYRQILGQKVEFLVSFYNNEISEKSEIFDDQFSVERPDGSNFTLKIRSTKLEDSAMYFCAISETRDKTQYFGPGTRLLVL.

J is TRBJ1-3 and V is TRBV7-2; D perhaps matches TRBD1 (5 bases). V lost 6 bases to trimming and J lost 2 bases, with 20 bases between them. The V gene's germline CDR1 is SGHTA and CDR2 FQGNSA. This CDR3 spans 17 amino acids. CDR3: CASSLATSGGPGNTIYF. CDR3 DNA sequence: TGTGCCAGCAGTCTGGCGACTAGCGGGGGACCTGGAAACACCATATATTTT.

For this clonotype: A much more abundant neighbour one base away suggests this may be a read error. It is likely a read error, because the conserved phenylalanine at the end of the CDR3 is missing. The CDR3 DNA reads TGTGCCAGCAGCCCCGCAGGGACTGAAGAGACCCAGTACTGC. Translated: CASSPAGTEETQYC. This chain connects TRBV7-9 to TRBJ2-5; D perhaps matches TRBD2 (6 bases). Germline loops: CDR1 SEHNR, CDR2 FQNEAQ (reference sequence). V lost 5 bases, J lost 3 bases, and 13 bases lay in between. The CDR3 is 14 amino acids.

This clonotype has only one observation. The rearrangement uses TRBV28 and TRBJ2-5, with 8 bases fitting TRBD1. The CDR3 sequence is 12 residues long. Germline assignment: CDR1 MDHEN and CDR2 SYDVKM. The V gene end was trimmed by 10 bases and the J gene end by 5 bases; junction bases not matched to a gene: 6. This chain's CDR3 is CAISDRVETQYF. The CDR3 DNA is TGTGCCATCTCGGACAGGGTGGAGACCCAGTACTTC. The entire variable domain, with the rest obtained from reference TRBV28 and TRBJ2-5, is as follows: DVKVTQSSRYLVKRTGEKVFLECVQDMDHENMFWYRQDPGLGLRLIYFSYDVKMKEKGDIPEGYSVSREKKERFSLILESASTNQTSMYLCAISDRVETQYFGPGTRLLVL.

In this sample, this clonotype turned up many times. The V call is TRBV20-1, the J call TRBJ2-5; 9 positions match TRBD2. This CDR3 contains 12 residues. V lost 6 bases to trimming and J lost 4 bases; unmatched junction nucleotides: 3. Germline loops: CDR1 DFQATT, CDR2 SNEGSKA (reference sequence). The CDR3 DNA reads TGCAGTGCCCTGACTAGCGGAGAGACCCAGTACTTC. This encodes CSALTSGETQYF.

CDR3 sequence reads: CASSLYQYF. CDR3 DNA: TGTGCCAGCAGCTTATACCAGTACTTC. The rearrangement uses TRBV7-2 and TRBJ2-5; unclear D gene. The germline V gene encodes CDR1 SGHTA and CDR2 FQGNSA. The CDR3 runs 9 residues. V was clipped by 2 bases and J by 10 bases, with 2 bases between them. The whole variable domain, filled in from reference TRBV7-2 and TRBJ2-5, reads GAGVSQSPSNKVTEKGKDVELRCDPISGHTALYWYRQSLGQGLEFLIYFQGNSAPDKSGLPSDRFSAERTGGSVSTLTIQRTQQEDSAVYLCASSLYQYFGPGTRLLVL.

V and J are TRBV20-1 and TRBJ2-1; unclear D gene. This CDR3 is built from 11 residues. Germline lookup yields CDR1 DFQATT and CDR2 SNEGSKA (reference sequence). V was pared by 5 bases and J by 10 bases, with 12 bases between. The DNA for the CDR3 is TGCAGTGCTGCAAACAACTACGAGCAGTTCTTC. Its protein is CSAANNYEQFF.

The V and J genes are TRBV7-9 and TRBJ1-1, with 7 bases that match TRBD1. CDR3 size: 16 residues. The V segment lost 5 bases and the J segment 0 bases; nucleotides outside the gene matches: 9. The V gene's germline CDR1 is SEHNR and CDR2 FQNEAQ (reference sequence). The CDR3: CASSATGEALNTEAFF. The CDR3 DNA sequence: TGTGCCAGCAGCGCAACAGGGGAAGCCTTGAACACTGAAGCTTTCTTT. The whole variable domain, filled in from reference TRBV7-9 and TRBJ1-1, reads DTGVSQNPRHKITKRGQNVTFRCDPISEHNRLYWYRQTLGQGPEFLTYFQNEAQLEKSRLLSDRFSAERPKGSFSTLEIQRTEQGDSAMYLCASSATGEALNTEAFFGQGTRLTVV.

The chain uses TRBV6-5 and TRBJ2-5; TRBD1 is a possible D gene (6 bases). CDR3 length: 12 residues. Germline CDR1 is MNHEY and CDR2 is SVGAGI. V lost 5 bases, J lost 7 bases, and 11 bases lay in between. The CDR3 sequence is CASSLQGTTQYF. The DNA for the CDR3 is TGTGCCAGCAGTCTGCAGGGGACGACCCAGTACTTC.

In its sample, this clonotype was seen many times. The chain is built from TRBV10-3 and TRBJ2-6; 7 bases are a match to TRBD1. With 10 bases clipped from V and 1 base from J, the junction kept 7 bases outside the gene matches. Germline V gene data show CDR1 as ENHRY and CDR2 as SYGVKD. The CDR3 spans 15 residues. CDR3 protein: CASRPTGSGANVLTF. CDR3 nucleotide sequence: TGTGCCAGCAGGCCGACAGGGTCTGGGGCCAACGTCCTGACTTTC.

This clonotype was observed at least ten times. The V and J genes are TRBV12-5 and TRBJ1-1; no reliable D call. Germline V gene sequence: CDR1 LGHNT, CDR2 FRNRAP. Trimming took off 7 bases at V and 1 base at J, with 7 bases between the two ends. The CDR3 contains 12 residues. This chain's CDR3 is CASEGSNTEAFF. As DNA, the CDR3 is TGTGCTAGTGAGGGATCGAACACTGAAGCTTTCTTT.

To note about this clonotype: Mismatch with germline at one junction end may stem from a read error. The rearrangement links TRBV10-3 to TRBJ2-7; D gene ambiguous. Germline V gene sequence: CDR1 ENHRY, CDR2 SYGVKD. The CDR3 loop spans 13 amino acids. CDR3: CASSYKSSYEQYF. In DNA form, the CDR3 reads TGTGCCAGCAGTTACAAGAGCTCCTACGAGCAGTACTTC.

J is TRBJ2-5 and V is TRBV10-3; no reliable D call. Germline V gene sequence: CDR1 ENHRY, CDR2 SYGVKD. V dropped 4 bases and J dropped 1 base, with 13 bases sitting between them. This CDR3 has 15 residues. The chain's CDR3 is CAISVSTTGQETQYF. For the CDR3, the DNA is TGTGCCATCAGTGTCTCGACGACGGGCCAAGAGACCCAGTACTTC.

This clonotype was seen many times. This chain connects TRBV7-9 to TRBJ1-4; possibly TRBD1 for D (6 bases). Looked up from germline, CDR1 is SEHNR and CDR2 is FQNEAQ (reference sequence). CDR3 length: 15 amino acids. V dropped 5 bases and J dropped 5 bases, with 15 bases sitting between them. CDR3 region: CASSHPGVDNEKLFF. CDR3 bases: TGTGCCAGCAGCCACCCAGGGGTTGACAATGAAAAACTGTTTTTT.

The genes are TRBV5-3 and TRBJ1-1; D is unclear. TRBV5-3 is noted as an ORF with a role that remains uncertain. The CDR3 sequence is 12 residues long. CDR3: CARRDWDTEAFF. In DNA form, the CDR3 reads TGTGCTAGGAGGGATTGGGACACTGAAGCTTTCTTT.

This clonotype was counted a few times. This chain uses TRBV6-6 with TRBJ1-1; D is unclear. V was clipped by 6 bases and J by 0 bases, with 11 bases between them. Germline-derived CDR1 and CDR2 are MNHNY and SVGAGI (reference sequence). The length of the CDR3 is 14 residues. In DNA, the CDR3 is TGTGCCAGCAGCCAACACCTCATGAACACTGAAGCTTTCTTT. The encoded protein is CASSQHLMNTEAFF.

This clonotype occurred many times. CDR3 in DNA: TGCAGCGTTGTCCGTAGCGCCGGGGAGCTGTTTTTT. Translating it yields CSVVRSAGELFF. This rearrangement joins TRBV29-1 to TRBJ2-2; TRBD2 is a possible D gene (5 bases). V was pared by 4 bases and J by 6 bases, with 9 bases between. The CDR3 runs to 12 residues. CDR1 and CDR2 (germline): SQVTM, ANQGSEA.

The table lists this clonotype with many counts. The chain couples TRBV7-9 to TRBJ2-7; tentatively, D is TRBD1 (6 bases). The ends were cut back, 5 bases at V and 0 bases at J, with 17 bases in the middle. Germline assignment: CDR1 SEHNR and CDR2 FQNEAQ (reference sequence). The CDR3 covers 16 residues. The CDR3 nucleotides read TGTGCCAGCAGCACCGTACAGGGACCAAGCTCCTACGAGCAGTACTTC. Its protein is CASSTVQGPSSYEQYF. Drawing the rest from reference TRBV7-9 and TRBJ2-7, the complete variable domain is DTGVSQNPRHKITKRGQNVTFRCDPISEHNRLYWYRQTLGQGPEFLTYFQNEAQLEKSRLLSDRFSAERPKGSFSTLEIQRTEQGDSAMYLCASSTVQGPSSYEQYFGPGTRLTVT.

This rearrangement joins TRBV20-1 to TRBJ2-7; 9 bases align to TRBD1. Germline V gives CDR1 DFQATT, CDR2 SNEGSKA (reference sequence). The CDR3 consists of 13 residues. The V and J ends lost 5 bases and 1 base, in that order; junction bases with no gene match: 3. The CDR3 nucleotides are TGCAGTGCTCCGACAGGGGGATCCTACGAGCAGTACTTC. Translated: CSAPTGGSYEQYF.

This clonotype was detected many times. The V call is TRBV2, the J call TRBJ2-7; D gene uncertain. The CDR3 contains 13 residues. V dropped 4 bases and J dropped 8 bases, with 15 bases sitting between them. Germline V gene data show CDR1 as SNHLY and CDR2 as FYNNEI. CDR3 in amino acids: CASSVTEPTKQYF. CDR3 nucleotides: TGTGCCAGCAGTGTGACGGAGCCTACGAAGCAGTACTTC.

This clonotype was recorded at least ten times. The chain has TRBV12-3 or TRBV12-4 and TRBJ2-5; D call uncertain. Trimming removed 3 bases at V and 2 bases at J, with 10 bases between. This CDR3 comprises 14 residues. CDR3 sequence: CASSFETDQETQYF. CDR3 in DNA: TGTGCCAGCAGTTTTGAGACTGATCAAGAGACCCAGTACTTC.

The chain has TRBV29-1 and TRBJ2-5; 10 bases map to TRBD2. The CDR3 extends over 14 amino acids. The V gene's germline CDR1 is SQVTM and CDR2 ANQGSEA. V was clipped by 8 bases and J by 2 bases; unmatched bases: 8. The CDR3 protein is CSLVPLAGQETQYF. The CDR3 DNA sequence: TGCAGCTTAGTTCCACTAGCGGGACAAGAGACCCAGTACTTC.

This clonotype was observed many times. The chain couples TRBV29-1 to TRBJ1-1; D is unclear. In germline, CDR1 is SQVTM, CDR2 ANQGSEA. The CDR3 has 18 amino acids. Trimming stripped 4 bases from V and 2 bases from J, with 26 bases between. CDR3 amino acids: CSVVMGRGKEWDNTEAFF. CDR3 nucleotide sequence: TGCAGCGTTGTAATGGGCCGGGGTAAAGAGTGGGATAACACTGAAGCTTTCTTT.